The 31 T cell receptor beta chains below come from one sample, sequenced in a study of blood T cell repertoires in COVID-19. The protocol was immunoSEQ multiplex PCR, while the TCRdb copy is restricted to in-frame clones and leaves out a portion. The sample holds about 380,000 clones; 90% are singletons and the top ten take 6.5%. Material: peripheral blood. The source is a man between 18 and 35 years old with active or convalescent COVID-19.

The gene calls are TRBV29-1 and TRBJ2-7; TRBD1 might be the D (6 bases). The CDR3 runs 13 residues. V lost 4 bases, J lost 4 bases, and 14 bases lay in between. Per germline, CDR1 SQVTM and CDR2 ANQGSEA. DNA for the CDR3: TGCAGCGTTGTTACGGACAGACCGTACGAGCAGTACTTC. Its translation: CSVVTDRPYEQYF.

This sequence joins TRBV7-8 and TRBJ1-1; 9 positions match TRBD1. The CDR3 is 15 residues long. The V and J ends lost 5 bases and 6 bases, in that order; junction bases with no gene match: 10. Germline V gives CDR1 SGHVS, CDR2 FQNEAQ. CDR3 DNA sequence: TGTGCCAGCAGCCTTATGGACAGGGGATTTTCTGAAGCTTTCTTT. This encodes CASSLMDRGFSEAFF.

This rearrangement joins TRBV11-1 to TRBJ2-1; 10 nucleotides match TRBD1. CDR1 is SGHAT and CDR2 is FQDESV in the germline V gene (reference sequence). The CDR3 has 15 amino acids. V was clipped by 5 bases and J by 4 bases; unmatched bases: 5. The CDR3 sequence: CASSTGTGVYNEQFF. The CDR3 region has the DNA TGTGCCAGCAGCACCGGGACAGGGGTATACAATGAGCAGTTCTTC. Supplemented by reference TRBV11-1 and TRBJ2-1, the full variable domain reads EAEVAQSPRYKITEKSQAVAFWCDPISGHATLYWYRQILGQGPELLVQFQDESVVDDSQLPKDRFSAERLKGVDSTLKIQPAELGDSAMYLCASSTGTGVYNEQFFGPGTRLTVL.

The chain carries TRBV6-2 or TRBV6-3 and TRBJ2-2, with D possibly TRBD1 on 5 matching bases. Germline V gives CDR1 MNHEY, CDR2 SVGEGT. This CDR3 has 18 residues. V was pared by 7 bases and J by 1 base, with 22 bases between. The CDR3 bases are TGTGCCAGCACCCCAACCCCCCAGGGAAGGGGGAACACCGGGGAGCTGTTTTTT. It yields the protein CASTPTPQGRGNTGELFF.

The rearrangement joins TRBV5-6 to TRBJ2-3; the match to TRBD2 covers 13 bases. Germline V gene data show CDR1 as SGHDT and CDR2 as YYEEEE. Trimming cost V 1 base and J 3 bases; bases outside gene matches: 2. CDR3 length equals 16 residues. The CDR3 DNA reads TGTGCCAGCAGCTTGCGGACTAGCGGGGGAACAGATACGCAGTATTTT. The encoded protein is CASSLRTSGGTDTQYF.

This clone was observed once. The chain joins TRBV15 to TRBJ1-5, with D possibly matching TRBD1 (6 bases). Germline loops: CDR1 LNHNV, CDR2 YYDKDF (reference sequence). V dropped 4 bases and J dropped 4 bases, with 14 bases sitting between them. This CDR3 is 15 amino acids long. In nucleotides, the CDR3 is TGTGCCACCAGCATCCGGGACACCCGAAATCAGCCCCAGCATTTT. This codes for CATSIRDTRNQPQHF. Full variable domain (outside the CDR3, taken from reference TRBV15 and TRBJ1-5): DAMVIQNPRYQVTQFGKPVTLSCSQTLNHNVMYWYQQKSSQAPKLLFHYYDKDFNNEADTPDNFQSRRPNTSFCFLDIRSPGLGDTAMYLCATSIRDTRNQPQHFGDGTRLSIL.

The chain has TRBV12-3 or TRBV12-4 and TRBJ1-1, with 7 bases aligning to TRBD1. The trim removed 2 bases at V and 11 bases at J, leaving 5 bases unmatched. This CDR3 contains 12 residues. The CDR3 DNA sequence: TGTGCCAGCAGTTTAACACAGGGGAGCGCTTTCTTT. It is translated as CASSLTQGSAFF.

In nucleotides, the CDR3 is TGTGCCAGCAGCGCAGGAGGGGCCGCTCGCAATCAGCCCCAGCATTTT. Its protein product is CASSAGGAARNQPQHF. The chain employs TRBV9 and TRBJ1-5; perhaps TRBD1 as D (5 bases). The CDR3 extends over 16 amino acids. The ends were cut back, 3 bases at V and 2 bases at J, with 15 bases in the middle. Germline V gene sequence: CDR1 SGDLS, CDR2 YYNGEE.

The table lists this clone with a count of one. Here the CDR3 reads CASTRGGAGETQYF. The CDR3 DNA reads as TGTGCCAGCACCCGGGGAGGGGCAGGAGAGACCCAGTACTTC. The V and J genes are TRBV6-5 and TRBJ2-5; 7 bases align to TRBD2. Germline V gene lookup returns CDR1 MNHEY and CDR2 SVGAGI. The CDR3 sequence is 14 residues long. V was clipped by 7 bases and J by 4 bases; unmatched bases: 9.

The V gene is TRBV15, the J gene TRBJ2-4, with 7 nucleotides matching TRBD1. The V segment lost 1 base and the J segment 7 bases; nucleotides outside the gene matches: 10. The germline gives CDR1 LNHNV, CDR2 YYDKDF (reference sequence). This CDR3 has 16 residues. The CDR3 region has the DNA TGTGCCACCAGCAGAGGAGGGCTTGACAGGGCGAACATTCAGTACTTC. This translates into CATSRGGLDRANIQYF. Full variable domain (missing parts from reference TRBV15 and TRBJ2-4): DAMVIQNPRYQVTQFGKPVTLSCSQTLNHNVMYWYQQKSSQAPKLLFHYYDKDFNNEADTPDNFQSRRPNTSFCFLDIRSPGLGDTAMYLCATSRGGLDRANIQYFGAGTRLSVL.

The chain is built from TRBV19 and TRBJ2-5; TRBD1 aligns across 11 bases. Germline lookup yields CDR1 LNHDA and CDR2 SQIVND (reference sequence). This CDR3 is built from 14 residues. The junction had 7 bases not matched to a gene; V was cut back by 9 bases and J by 4 bases. The CDR3 sequence: CASRDRGTGETQYF. The DNA for the CDR3 is TGTGCCAGCCGGGACAGGGGGACAGGAGAGACCCAGTACTTC.

This sequence joins TRBV6-2 or TRBV6-3 and TRBJ1-3; D remains unclear. The CDR3 runs 14 residues. V shed 2 bases and J shed 7 bases, with 12 bases lying between them. Germline CDR1 MNHEY, CDR2 SVGEGT. The CDR3 region has the DNA TGTGCCAGCAGTTACGGGCAGGTCTCGAACACCATATATTTT. Its protein is CASSYGQVSNTIYF.

The chain couples TRBV7-2 to TRBJ1-3, with unresolved D. Germline V lookup: CDR1 SGHTA, CDR2 FQGNSA. V lost 5 bases, J lost 0 bases, and 14 bases lay in between. The CDR3 runs 16 residues. The CDR3 sequence is CASSPQTAFSGNTIYF. The CDR3 DNA is TGTGCCAGCAGCCCGCAAACAGCTTTCTCTGGAAACACCATATATTTT.

A single count supports this clone. V and J are TRBV7-2 and TRBJ2-3, with 7 positions matching TRBD2. The V gene's germline CDR1 is SGHTA and CDR2 FQGNSA. CDR3 length equals 15 residues. V trimming: 1 base; J trimming: 6 bases; junction bases outside the gene matches: 7. The CDR3 loop reads CASSLESGASDTQYF. The CDR3 nucleotides read TGTGCCAGCAGCTTAGAAAGCGGGGCTTCTGATACGCAGTATTTT.

This chain joins TRBV28 and TRBJ1-2; the D is unclear. There are 14 residues in the CDR3. Germline V gene data show CDR1 as MDHEN and CDR2 as SYDVKM. V was cut by 4 bases and J by 4 bases, with 13 bases left in between. CDR3 DNA: TGTGCCAGCAGTTCCCCTGGGCAGTCCTATGGCTACACCTTC. This sequence encodes CASSSPGQSYGYTF.

The rearrangement uses TRBV6-5 and TRBJ2-3; D may be TRBD1 (6 bases). Between the trimmed V and J ends, which lost 5 bases and 0 bases, there was a span of 12 bases. From germline, CDR1 is MNHEY and CDR2 SVGAGI. The CDR3 runs to 15 residues. The CDR3 reads CASSTGTSSTDTQYF. CDR3 in DNA: TGTGCCAGCAGTACCGGGACAAGTAGCACAGATACGCAGTATTTT.

This clone appeared a few times. This rearrangement joins TRBV2 to TRBJ1-3; D possibly corresponds to TRBD1 (5 bases). CDR1 SNHLY and CDR2 FYNNEI come from the germline V gene. The V gene lost 2 bases and the J gene lost 4 bases, with 12 bases spanning the gap. This CDR3 is 15 amino acids long. CDR3 residues: CASSEQEGPGNTIYF. In nucleotides, the CDR3 is TGTGCCAGCAGTGAACAGGAGGGACCCGGAAACACCATATATTTT.

The chain couples TRBV2 to TRBJ1-5; D is uncertain. The length of the CDR3 is 13 residues. The germline gives CDR1 SNHLY, CDR2 FYNNEI. V lost 6 bases to trimming and J lost 4 bases, with 10 bases between them. DNA of the CDR3: TGTGCCAGCAGGGGCATAAAGAATCAGCCCCAGCATTTT. Its translation: CASRGIKNQPQHF.

The rearrangement uses TRBV7-8 and TRBJ2-2; unclear D gene. V was pared by 2 bases and J by 7 bases, with 8 bases between. CDR3 length: 13 residues. Per germline, CDR1 SGHVS and CDR2 FQNEAQ. CDR3 in DNA: TGTGCCAGCAGCTTACCGAGTGTCGGGGAGCTGTTTTTT. Its translation: CASSLPSVGELFF.

The chain carries TRBV6-5 and TRBJ1-3; the D gene is possibly TRBD1 (5 bases). CDR1 and CDR2 (germline): MNHEY, SVGAGI. With 0 bases removed from V and 7 bases from J, the gap between germline ends came to 10 bases. The CDR3 has 14 residues. The CDR3 nucleotides read TGTGCCAGCAGTTACTCAGGGGATCTGAACACCATATATTTT. This sequence encodes CASSYSGDLNTIYF.

The chain uses TRBV4-1 and TRBJ1-4, with no clear D. Germline V gene lookup returns CDR1 MGHRA and CDR2 YSYEKL. V lost 3 bases and J lost 4, with 18 bases in between. The CDR3 totals 17 residues. The CDR3 coding sequence is TGCGCCAGCAGCCAGAGGGAAAGACGGAAAAGTAATGAAAAACTGTTTTTT. Translation: CASSQRERRKSNEKLFF.

This chain uses TRBV4-1 with TRBJ2-7; D may be TRBD1 (6 bases). CDR1 MGHRA and CDR2 YSYEKL come from the germline V gene. Trimming cost V 3 bases and J 2 bases, with 14 bases left between them. This CDR3 contains 15 residues. For the CDR3, the DNA is TGCGCCAGCAGCCACCCCGGGACACTACCCTACGAGCAGTACTTC. Translating gives CASSHPGTLPYEQYF.

The V call is TRBV18, the J call TRBJ2-1, with 12 bases identical to TRBD1. The V segment lost 3 bases and the J segment 8 bases; nucleotides outside the gene matches: 11. The CDR3 is 17 residues long. Per germline, CDR1 KGHSH and CDR2 LQKENI. The CDR3 region is CASSPRDRGPTTDEQFF. The DNA of the CDR3 is TGTGCCAGCTCACCTCGGGACAGGGGGCCTACTACTGATGAGCAGTTCTTC.

As for this clone: Distinct nucleotide sequences in the sample also encode this CDR3. V is TRBV18 and J is TRBJ2-5; no clear D. The germline V gene has CDR1 KGHSH and CDR2 LQKENI. The CDR3 has 11 amino acids. V shed 4 bases and J shed 3 bases, with 3 bases lying between them. The CDR3 spells CASSLEETQYF. The CDR3 DNA follows: TGTGCCAGCTCACTCGAAGAGACCCAGTACTTC.

This clone was detected once. The rearrangement links TRBV27 to TRBJ2-2; D gene ambiguous. CDR3 length: 15 amino acids. Trimming took 3 bases from V and 4 from J, leaving 12 bases between them. From germline, CDR1 is MNHEY and CDR2 SMNVEV (reference sequence). The CDR3 spells CASSLTLSGTGELFF. The CDR3 coding sequence is TGTGCCAGCAGTTTGACCTTATCAGGCACCGGGGAGCTGTTTTTT.

The chain couples TRBV18 to TRBJ2-5; D unclear. From germline, CDR1 is KGHSH and CDR2 LQKENI. The length of the CDR3 is 15 residues. Trimming cost V 2 bases and J 0 bases, with 10 bases left between them. CDR3 residues: CASSPVREYQETQYF. Here the CDR3 DNA reads TGTGCCAGCTCACCAGTTCGAGAGTACCAAGAGACCCAGTACTTC.

The chain joins TRBV7-9 to TRBJ1-2; no clear D gene. The germline V and J ends were trimmed by 1 base and 6 bases, with 6 bases remaining between them. The germline V gene has CDR1 SEHNR and CDR2 FQNEAQ (reference sequence). The CDR3 sequence is 12 residues long. This CDR3 is CASSLGVDGYTF. CDR3 in DNA: TGTGCCAGCAGCTTAGGAGTCGATGGCTACACCTTC.

The chain has TRBV10-1 and TRBJ2-1, with TRBD2 matching 7 bases. In germline, CDR1 is WNHNN, CDR2 SYGVQD (reference sequence). The junction had 10 bases not matched to a gene; V was cut back by 6 bases and J by 2 bases. This CDR3 comprises 16 residues. The CDR3 loop reads CASSMPLAEAYNEQFF. The CDR3 bases are TGCGCCAGCAGCATGCCGCTAGCGGAGGCCTACAATGAGCAGTTCTTC.

The gene calls are TRBV16 and TRBJ2-7; 9 nucleotides line up with TRBD1. This CDR3 contains 16 residues. CDR1 and CDR2 (germline): KGHSY, FQNENV. Trimming removed 0 bases from V and 5 bases from J; junction bases left unmatched: 8. The chain's CDR3 is CASSQSTGGSGDEQYF. The CDR3 coding sequence is TGTGCCAGCAGCCAATCCACAGGGGGCTCTGGCGACGAGCAGTACTTC.

Note on this clone: The germline gene is not matched at one end of the junction; a read error may be the cause. The chain carries TRBV27 and TRBJ2-6, with D possibly TRBD1 on 5 matching bases. Germline V gene lookup returns CDR1 MNHEY and CDR2 SMNVEV (reference sequence). This CDR3 has 15 amino acids. CDR3 in amino acids: CASSPRWAGANVLTF. In DNA form, the CDR3 reads TGTGCCAGCAGTCCTAGGTGGGCTGGGGCCAACGTGCTGACTTTC.

V usage is TRBV24-1 and J usage is TRBJ1-1, with D unclear. Germline-derived CDR1 and CDR2 are KGHDR and SFDVKD. V was shortened by 4 bases and J by 6 bases, with 11 bases between the two germline ends. This CDR3 region has 13 residues. The CDR3 spells CATSDAGRPEAFF. The CDR3 coding sequence is TGTGCCACCAGTGACGCGGGGAGACCTGAAGCTTTCTTT.